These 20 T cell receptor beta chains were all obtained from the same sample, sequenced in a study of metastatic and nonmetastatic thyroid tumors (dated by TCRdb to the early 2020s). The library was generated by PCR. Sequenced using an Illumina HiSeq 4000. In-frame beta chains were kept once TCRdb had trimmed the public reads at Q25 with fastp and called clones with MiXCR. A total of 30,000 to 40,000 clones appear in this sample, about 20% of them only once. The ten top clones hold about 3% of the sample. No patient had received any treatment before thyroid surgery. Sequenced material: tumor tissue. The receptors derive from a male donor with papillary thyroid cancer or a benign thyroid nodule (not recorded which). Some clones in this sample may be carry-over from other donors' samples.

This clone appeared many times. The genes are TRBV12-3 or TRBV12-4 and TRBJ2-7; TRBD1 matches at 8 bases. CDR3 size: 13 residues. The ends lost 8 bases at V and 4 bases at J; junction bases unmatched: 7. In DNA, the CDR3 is TGTGCCAGCGCGACAGGGGCGAAGTACGAGCAGTACTTC. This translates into CASATGAKYEQYF.

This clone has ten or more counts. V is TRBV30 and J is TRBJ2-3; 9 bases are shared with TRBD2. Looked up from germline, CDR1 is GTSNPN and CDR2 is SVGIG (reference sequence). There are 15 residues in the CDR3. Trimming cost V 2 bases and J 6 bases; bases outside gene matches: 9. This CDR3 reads CAWSLLAGSLDTQYF. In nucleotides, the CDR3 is TGTGCCTGGAGTCTTCTAGCGGGATCCCTGGATACGCAGTATTTT.

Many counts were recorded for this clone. The CDR3 reads CASSPTGTGGGYTF. The CDR3 bases are TGCGCCAGCAGCCCTACCGGGACAGGGGGCGGCTACACCTTC. This chain joins TRBV5-1 and TRBJ1-2, with 12 bases lining up with TRBD1. Germline loops: CDR1 SGHRS, CDR2 YFSETQ. V gave up 4 bases and J gave up 8 bases; unmatched junction bases: 6. The CDR3 spans 14 residues.

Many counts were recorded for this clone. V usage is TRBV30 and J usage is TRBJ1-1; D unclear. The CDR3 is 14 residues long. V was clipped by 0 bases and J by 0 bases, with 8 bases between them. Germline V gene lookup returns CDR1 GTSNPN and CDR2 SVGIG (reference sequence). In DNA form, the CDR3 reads TGTGCCTGGAGTGTGGGCGGGATGAACACTGAAGCTTTCTTT. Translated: CAWSVGGMNTEAFF.

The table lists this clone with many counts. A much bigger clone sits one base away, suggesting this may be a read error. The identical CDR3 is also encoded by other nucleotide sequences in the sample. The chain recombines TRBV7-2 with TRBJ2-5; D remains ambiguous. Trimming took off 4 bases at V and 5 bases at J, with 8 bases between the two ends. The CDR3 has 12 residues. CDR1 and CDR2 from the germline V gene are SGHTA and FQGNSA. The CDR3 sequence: CASSSVLETQYF. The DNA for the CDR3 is TGTGCCAGCAGCTCGGTACTGGAGACCCAGTACTTC.

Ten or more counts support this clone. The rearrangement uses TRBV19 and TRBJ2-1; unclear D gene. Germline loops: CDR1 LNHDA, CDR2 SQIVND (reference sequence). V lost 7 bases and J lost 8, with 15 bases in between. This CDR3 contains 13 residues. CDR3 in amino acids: CASNRTHLYEQFF. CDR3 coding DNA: TGTGCCAGTAATCGGACGCACCTCTATGAGCAGTTCTTC.

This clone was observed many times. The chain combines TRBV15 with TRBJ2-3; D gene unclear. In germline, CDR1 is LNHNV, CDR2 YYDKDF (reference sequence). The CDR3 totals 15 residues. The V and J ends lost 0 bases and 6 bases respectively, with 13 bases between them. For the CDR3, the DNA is TGTGCCACCAGCAGAGATATGACCCTCACGGATACGCAGTATTTT. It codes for CATSRDMTLTDTQYF.

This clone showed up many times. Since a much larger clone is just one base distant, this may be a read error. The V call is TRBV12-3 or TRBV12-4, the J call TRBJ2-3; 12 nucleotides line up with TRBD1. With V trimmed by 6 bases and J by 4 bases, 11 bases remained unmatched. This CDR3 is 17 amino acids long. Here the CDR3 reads CASSLGTGGIYSDTQYF. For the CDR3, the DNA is TGTGCCAGCAGCCTAGGGACAGGGGGCATTTATTCAGATACGCAGTATTTT.

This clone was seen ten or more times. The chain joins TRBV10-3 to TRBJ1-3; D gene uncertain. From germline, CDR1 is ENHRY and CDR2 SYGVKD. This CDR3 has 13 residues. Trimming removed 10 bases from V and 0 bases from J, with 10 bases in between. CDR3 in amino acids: CATEDNSGNTIYF. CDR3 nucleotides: TGTGCCACCGAAGACAACTCTGGAAACACCATATATTTT.

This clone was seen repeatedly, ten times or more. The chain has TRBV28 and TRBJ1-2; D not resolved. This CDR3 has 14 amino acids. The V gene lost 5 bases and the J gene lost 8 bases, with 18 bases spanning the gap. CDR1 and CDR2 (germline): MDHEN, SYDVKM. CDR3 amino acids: CASSLRPDYSGYTF. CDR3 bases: TGTGCCAGCAGTCTAAGACCCGACTACAGCGGCTACACCTTC.

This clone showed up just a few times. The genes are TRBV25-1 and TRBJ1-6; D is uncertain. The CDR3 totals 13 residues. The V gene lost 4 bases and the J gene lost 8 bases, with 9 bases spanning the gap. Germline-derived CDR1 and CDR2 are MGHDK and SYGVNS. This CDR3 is CASSGPLDSPLHF. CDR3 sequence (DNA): TGTGCCAGCAGTGGCCCCTTGGATTCACCCCTCCACTTT.

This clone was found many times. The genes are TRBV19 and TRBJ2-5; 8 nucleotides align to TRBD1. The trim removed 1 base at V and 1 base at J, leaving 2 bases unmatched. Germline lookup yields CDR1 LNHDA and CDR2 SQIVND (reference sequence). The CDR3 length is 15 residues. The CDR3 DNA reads TGTGCCAGTAGTATAGGGACAGGGCCCCAAGAGACCCAGTACTTC. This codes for CASSIGTGPQETQYF. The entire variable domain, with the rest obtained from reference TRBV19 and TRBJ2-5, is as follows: DGGITQSPKYLFRKEGQNVTLSCEQNLNHDAMYWYRQDPGQGLRLIYYSQIVNDFQKGDIAEGYSVSREKKESFPLTVTSAQKNPTAFYLCASSIGTGPQETQYFGPGTRLLVL.

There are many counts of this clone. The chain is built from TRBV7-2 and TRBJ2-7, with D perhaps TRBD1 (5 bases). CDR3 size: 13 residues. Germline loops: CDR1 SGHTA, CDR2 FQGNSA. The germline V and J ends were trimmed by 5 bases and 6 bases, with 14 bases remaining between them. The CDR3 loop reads CASSLRRGAEQYF. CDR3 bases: TGTGCCAGCAGCCTCCGAAGGGGCGCCGAGCAGTACTTC.

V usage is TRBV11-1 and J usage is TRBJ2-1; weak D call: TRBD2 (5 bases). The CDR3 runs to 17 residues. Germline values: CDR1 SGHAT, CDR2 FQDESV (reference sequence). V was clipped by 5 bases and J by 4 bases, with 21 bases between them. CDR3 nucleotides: TGTGCCAGCAGCCCCCCGTTACGCCTAGCTGTTTACAATGAGCAGTTCTTC. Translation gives CASSPPLRLAVYNEQFF.

The CDR3 here is CASSQDMGASGGVRYEQYF. In DNA, the CDR3 is TGCGCCAGCAGCCAAGACATGGGGGCGTCGGGAGGGGTCCGTTACGAGCAGTACTTC. This chain uses TRBV4-1 with TRBJ2-7; 8 bases agree with TRBD2. The V gene's germline CDR1 is MGHRA and CDR2 YSYEKL. The trim removed 0 bases at V and 4 bases at J, leaving 17 bases unmatched. The CDR3 runs to 19 residues.

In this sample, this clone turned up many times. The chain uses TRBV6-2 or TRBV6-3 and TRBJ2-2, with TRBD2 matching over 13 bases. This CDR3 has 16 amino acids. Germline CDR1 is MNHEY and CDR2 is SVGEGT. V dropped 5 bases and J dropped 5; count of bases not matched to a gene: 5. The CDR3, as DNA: TGTGCCAGCAGTACTAGCGGGAGGGCTGTGACCGGGGAGCTGTTTTTT. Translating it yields CASSTSGRAVTGELFF.

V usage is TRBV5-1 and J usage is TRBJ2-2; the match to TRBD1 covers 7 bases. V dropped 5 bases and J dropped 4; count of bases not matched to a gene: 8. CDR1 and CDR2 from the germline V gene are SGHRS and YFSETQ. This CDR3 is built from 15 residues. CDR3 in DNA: TGCGCCAGCAGACCGAGACAGGGTGGCACCGGGGAGCTGTTTTTT. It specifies CASRPRQGGTGELFF.

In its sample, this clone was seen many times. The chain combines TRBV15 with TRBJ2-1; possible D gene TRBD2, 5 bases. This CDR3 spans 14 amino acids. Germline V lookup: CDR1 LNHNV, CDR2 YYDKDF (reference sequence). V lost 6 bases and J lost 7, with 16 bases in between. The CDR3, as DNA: TGTGCCACCAGTCGGGTGGAGGATGGAAATGAGCAGTTCTTC. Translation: CATSRVEDGNEQFF.

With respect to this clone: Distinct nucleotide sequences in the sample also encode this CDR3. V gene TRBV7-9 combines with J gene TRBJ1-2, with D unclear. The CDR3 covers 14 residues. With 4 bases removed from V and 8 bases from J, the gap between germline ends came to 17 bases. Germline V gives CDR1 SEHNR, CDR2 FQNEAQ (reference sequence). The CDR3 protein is CASSSLMEGGGYTF. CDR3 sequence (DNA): TGTGCCAGCAGCTCTCTAATGGAAGGAGGAGGCTACACCTTC.

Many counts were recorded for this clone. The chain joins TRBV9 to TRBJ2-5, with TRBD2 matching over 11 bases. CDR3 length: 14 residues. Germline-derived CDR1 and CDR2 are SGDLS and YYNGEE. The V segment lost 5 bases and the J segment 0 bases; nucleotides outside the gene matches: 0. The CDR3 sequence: CASSSGGDQETQYF. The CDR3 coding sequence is TGTGCCAGCAGTAGCGGGGGGGACCAAGAGACCCAGTACTTC.